Presented here are 17 T cell receptor beta chains from one specimen sequenced in a study of CD4 T cells in relation to SARS-CoV-2 and coronaviruses. Antigens for these TCRs are unknown. CD4+ T cells from unexposed donors were obtained before the COVID-19 pandemic (2011-2018). After ten to eleven days of culture, CD4+ T cells were isolated. The method was immunoSEQ multiplex PCR; TCRdb's version includes in-frame clones alone and lacks a portion of them. This table holds more than 25,000 clones, roughly 71% found once. The sample taken for sequencing was CD4+ T cells from PBMCs, cultured in vitro. These receptors were obtained from a human donor in good health.

The J gene is TRBJ1-4, the V gene TRBV5-1, with a tentative D call TRBD1 (6 bases). Per germline, CDR1 SGHRS and CDR2 YFSETQ. Between the trimmed V and J ends, which lost 4 bases and 8 bases, there was a span of 15 bases. The CDR3 is made up of 14 amino acids. DNA for the CDR3: TGCGCCAGCAGCGGCGGGGGACAATCGGAAAAACTGTTTTTT. Translation gives CASSGGGQSEKLFF.

The V and J genes are TRBV7-2 and TRBJ2-1; no firm D call. CDR1 SGHTA and CDR2 FQGNSA come from the germline V gene. The V and J ends lost 5 bases and 6 bases respectively, with 14 bases between them. The CDR3 loop spans 14 amino acids. DNA for the CDR3: TGTGCCAGCAGCCCGAGCCGGAGCCTCAATGAGCAGTTCTTC. Translation gives CASSPSRSLNEQFF.

The chain is built from TRBV5-1 and TRBJ2-2, with 8 bases matching TRBD1. The V gene's germline CDR1 is SGHRS and CDR2 YFSETQ. V was pared by 3 bases and J by 3 bases, with 4 bases of the junction left unmatched. This CDR3 contains 15 residues. The CDR3 coding sequence is TGCGCCAGCAGCTCACCGGACAGGGACACCGGGGAGCTGTTTTTT. Its protein product is CASSSPDRDTGELFF.

CDR3 bases: TGTGCCAGCAGAATAGCCACAGGGGCAGAGACCCAGTACTTC. Protein: CASRIATGAETQYF. The chain couples TRBV2 to TRBJ2-5, with 7 bases aligning to TRBD1. CDR1 and CDR2 from the germline V gene are SNHLY and FYNNEI. The trim removed 6 bases at V and 4 bases at J, leaving 8 bases unmatched. This CDR3 is built from 14 residues.

The rearrangement links TRBV7-2 to TRBJ1-5; D perhaps matches TRBD1 (6 bases). From germline, CDR1 is SGHTA and CDR2 FQGNSA. Trimming took off 6 bases at V and 0 bases at J, with 12 bases between the two ends. The CDR3 is made up of 15 amino acids. The CDR3 sequence is CASRAQGYSNQPQHF. DNA for the CDR3: TGTGCCAGCAGAGCACAGGGTTATAGCAATCAGCCCCAGCATTTT. The whole variable domain, filled in from reference TRBV7-2 and TRBJ1-5, reads GAGVSQSPSNKVTEKGKDVELRCDPISGHTALYWYRQSLGQGLEFLIYFQGNSAPDKSGLPSDRFSAERTGGSVSTLTIQRTQQEDSAVYLCASRAQGYSNQPQHFGDGTRLSIL.

By sample share, this clone is medium-sized. This CDR3 is CASSLQGLAGGPGELFF. In nucleotides, the CDR3 is TGTGCCAGCAGTTTACAAGGGTTAGCGGGTGGACCCGGGGAGCTGTTTTTT. The rearrangement joins TRBV28 to TRBJ2-2; 7 bases agree with TRBD2. Germline V gene data show CDR1 as MDHEN and CDR2 as SYDVKM. This CDR3 is built from 17 residues. V was clipped by 2 bases and J by 6 bases; unmatched bases: 12. The complete variable domain, with remaining parts taken from reference TRBV28 and TRBJ2-2, reads DVKVTQSSRYLVKRTGEKVFLECVQDMDHENMFWYRQDPGLGLRLIYFSYDVKMKEKGDIPEGYSVSREKKERFSLILESASTNQTSMYLCASSLQGLAGGPGELFFGEGSRLTVL.

This clone came up once. This sequence joins TRBV4-3 and TRBJ1-2; no clear D gene. V gave up 0 bases and J gave up 2 bases, with 7 bases separating them. Germline assignment: CDR1 LGHNA and CDR2 YSLEER. The CDR3 runs to 14 residues. The CDR3: CASSQDKGNYGYTF. The CDR3 region has the DNA TGCGCCAGCAGCCAAGATAAAGGGAACTATGGCTACACCTTC.

V is TRBV4-3 and J is TRBJ2-3; 7 bases match TRBD2. With 3 bases clipped from V and 5 bases from J, the junction kept 17 bases outside the gene matches. This CDR3 contains 18 residues. The germline gives CDR1 LGHNA, CDR2 YSLEER. The CDR3 region is CASSHRNFLRTREDTQYF. In DNA, the CDR3 is TGCGCCAGCAGCCACCGAAATTTCCTCCGGACTAGAGAAGATACGCAGTATTTT.

The chain has TRBV2 and TRBJ1-1, with unresolved D. The ends were cut back, 4 bases at V and 6 bases at J, with 18 bases in the middle. Germline CDR1 and CDR2: SNHLY and FYNNEI. The CDR3 consists of 15 residues. CDR3 sequence reads: CASSVSAGFFAEAFF. The CDR3 nucleotides are TGTGCCAGCAGTGTCTCAGCAGGATTTTTCGCTGAAGCTTTCTTT.

The sample holds a few counts of this clone. This chain links TRBV4-1 with TRBJ2-7; 11 bases are a match to TRBD2. Trimming at V came to 3 bases and at J to 2 bases, leaving 3 bases not matched to a gene. The CDR3 loop spans 15 amino acids. Germline-derived CDR1 and CDR2 are MGHRA and YSYEKL. CDR3 loop: CASSQGTSGTYEQYF. The DNA of the CDR3 is TGCGCCAGCAGCCAGGGGACTAGCGGAACCTACGAGCAGTACTTC.

This clone showed up just once. The genes are TRBV2 and TRBJ1-1; 8 bases line up with TRBD1. CDR3 length: 14 amino acids. Trimming took 5 bases from V and 5 from J; bases not matched to a gene: 7. Germline CDR1 reads SNHLY; CDR2 reads FYNNEI. CDR3 sequence reads: CASSINRGGTEAFF. The CDR3 nucleotides are TGTGCCAGCAGTATTAACAGGGGGGGGACTGAAGCTTTCTTT.

The CDR3 spells CASSKVGLAGDNEQFF. The CDR3 DNA follows: TGTGCCAGTAGTAAGGTTGGGCTAGCGGGGGACAATGAGCAGTTCTTC. The chain joins TRBV19 to TRBJ2-1, with 10 bases that match TRBD2. This CDR3 spans 16 amino acids. Unmatched junction bases numbered 8, after V lost 4 bases and J lost 5 bases. Per germline, CDR1 LNHDA and CDR2 SQIVND (reference sequence).

The genes are TRBV18 and TRBJ1-6, with unresolved D. Germline values: CDR1 KGHSH, CDR2 LQKENI. CDR3 length: 13 amino acids. Trimming cost V 2 bases and J 3 bases, with 2 bases left between them. In DNA form, the CDR3 reads TGTGCCAGCTCACCAGACTATAATTCACCCCTCCACTTT. Translated: CASSPDYNSPLHF.

The chain carries TRBV7-2 and TRBJ1-2; 10 bases match TRBD1. Trimming removed 4 bases from V and 6 bases from J; junction bases left unmatched: 8. The CDR3 has 15 residues. The germline CDR1 and CDR2 sequences are SGHTA and FQGNSA. CDR3 coding DNA: TGTGCCAGCAGCTCGGGCCCCGGGACAGGGGATGGCTACACCTTC. Encoded protein: CASSSGPGTGDGYTF.

CDR3 sequence: CASSRNSESYEQYF. CDR3 sequence (DNA): TGTGCCAGCTCACGCAACTCAGAGTCCTACGAGCAGTACTTC. V gene TRBV18 combines with J gene TRBJ2-7; D unresolved. Germline V lookup: CDR1 KGHSH, CDR2 LQKENI. The length of the CDR3 is 14 residues. The V and J ends lost 4 bases and 1 base respectively, with 11 bases between them.

The rearrangement joins TRBV5-1 to TRBJ1-4; D may be TRBD1 (5 bases). V dropped 0 bases and J dropped 7 bases, with 10 bases sitting between them. Germline assignment: CDR1 SGHRS and CDR2 YFSETQ. The CDR3 covers 14 residues. The CDR3 DNA reads as TGCGCCAGCAGCTTGGCTGCAGGGATTGAAAAACTGTTTTTT. Translating gives CASSLAAGIEKLFF.

Here the CDR3 DNA reads TGTGCCAGCAGTTACAGGTGGCTAGCGGGGATTGAGTCCTACAATGAGCAGTTCTTC. It translates to CASSYRWLAGIESYNEQFF. V gene TRBV6-2 or TRBV6-3 combines with J gene TRBJ2-1; 9 bases match TRBD2. The CDR3 runs 19 residues. V lost 2 bases and J lost 1; bases outside the gene matches: 12. Germline CDR1 reads MNHEY; CDR2 reads SVGEGT.